This record concerns one T cell receptor beta chain sequence. Its antigen is unidentified. The data were produced by immunoSEQ multiplex PCR, yet TCRdb's version contains in-frame clones alone and is incomplete. The profile shows about 50,000 clones, over 90% of them singletons. V gave up 2 bases and J gave up 3 bases, with 10 bases separating them. The CDR3 has 14 residues. CDR1 is MNHEY and CDR2 is SVGAGI in the germline V gene. This sample was included in a study of graft-versus-host responses after intestinal transplantation. At the level of the study: Multivisceral, liver-intestinal, or isolated intestinal transplants were received by the recipients.

Study-wide results and caveats: GvH clones surfaced in recipient marrow, some emerging earlier in ileum or blood.

The sequencing here drew on unstimulated CD4+ T cells sorted from spleen or lymph node cells, taken before transplant. This receptor was taken from a human donor who was the organ donor for an intestinal transplant. The rearrangement links TRBV6-5 to TRBJ1-1; no clear D. CDR3 sequence reads: CASSYSRGDTEAFF. CDR3 DNA sequence: TGTGCCAGCAGTTACAGTCGCGGGGACACTGAAGCTTTCTTT.